The clone carrying this TCR beta chain was counted between two and nine times. The antigen is undetermined. This specimen comes from a study of cytomegalovirus exposure and HLA in healthy donors. Study-wide context: Drawn from HLA-typed donors, 65 million to 100 million unique TCRs were held in an early data release. General study results and limits: There were some public TCRs occurring in many donors, but most TCR sequences were rare. A later analysis found that most CMV-associated TCR beta chains appeared HLA-restricted.

It was with 60 Vbeta and 13 Jbeta primers that the PCR ran. This table comes from immunoSEQ multiplex PCR, and its TCRdb copy is limited to in-frame clones, with some not included. The data hold roughly 86,000 clones, with over 75% observed a single time. When sampled, the donors appeared nominally healthy, though they likely had unrecorded immune exposures. V was cut by 3 bases and J by 6 bases, with 17 bases left in between. This CDR3 has 16 residues. CDR1 MDHEN and CDR2 SYDVKM come from the germline V gene. The sequence came from a female donor in good health and CMV-seronegative. This chain links TRBV28 with TRBJ2-2; tentative D call: TRBD2 (6 bases). Sequenced input: PBMCs. As DNA, the CDR3 is TGTGCCAGCAGTTTTGGGGATATAGCGGTCCCCGGGGAGCTGTTTTTT. It is translated as CASSFGDIAVPGELFF.